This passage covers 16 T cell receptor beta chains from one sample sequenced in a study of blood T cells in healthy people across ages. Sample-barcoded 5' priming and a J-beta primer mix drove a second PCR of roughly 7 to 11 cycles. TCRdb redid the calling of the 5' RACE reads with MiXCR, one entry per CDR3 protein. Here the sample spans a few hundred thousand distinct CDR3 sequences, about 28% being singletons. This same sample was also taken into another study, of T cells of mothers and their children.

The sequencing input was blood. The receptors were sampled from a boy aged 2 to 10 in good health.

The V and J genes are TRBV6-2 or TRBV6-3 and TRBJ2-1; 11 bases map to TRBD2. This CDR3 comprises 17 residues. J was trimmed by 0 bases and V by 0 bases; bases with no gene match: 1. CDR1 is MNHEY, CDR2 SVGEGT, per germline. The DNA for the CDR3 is TGTGCCAGCAGTTACTCACTAGCGGGAGACTCCTACAATGAGCAGTTCTTC. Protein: CASSYSLAGDSYNEQFF.

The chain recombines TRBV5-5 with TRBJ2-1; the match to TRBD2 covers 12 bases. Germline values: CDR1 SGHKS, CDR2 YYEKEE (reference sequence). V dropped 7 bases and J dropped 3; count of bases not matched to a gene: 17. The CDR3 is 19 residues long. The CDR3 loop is CASLFIRPRTSGNYNEQFF. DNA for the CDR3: TGTGCCAGCCTCTTCATCCGACCCAGGACTAGCGGGAACTACAATGAGCAGTTCTTC. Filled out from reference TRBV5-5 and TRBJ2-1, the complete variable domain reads DAGVTQSPTHLIKTRGQQVTLRCSPISGHKSVSWYQQVLGQGPQFIFQYYEKEERGRGNFPDRFSARQFPNYSSELNVNALLLGDSALYLCASLFIRPRTSGNYNEQFFGPGTRLTVL.

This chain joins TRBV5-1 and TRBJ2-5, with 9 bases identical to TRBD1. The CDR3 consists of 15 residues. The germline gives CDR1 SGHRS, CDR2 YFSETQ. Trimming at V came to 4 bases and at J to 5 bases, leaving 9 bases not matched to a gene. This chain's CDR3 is CASSAGQGGVETQYF. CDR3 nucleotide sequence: TGCGCCAGCAGCGCGGGACAGGGAGGAGTGGAGACCCAGTACTTC.

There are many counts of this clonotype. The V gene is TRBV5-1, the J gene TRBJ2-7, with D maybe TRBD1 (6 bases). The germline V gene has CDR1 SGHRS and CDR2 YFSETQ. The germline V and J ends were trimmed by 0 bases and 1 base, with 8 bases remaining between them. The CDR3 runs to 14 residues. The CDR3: CASSLGTVSYEQYF. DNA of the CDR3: TGCGCCAGCAGCTTGGGGACAGTATCCTACGAGCAGTACTTC.

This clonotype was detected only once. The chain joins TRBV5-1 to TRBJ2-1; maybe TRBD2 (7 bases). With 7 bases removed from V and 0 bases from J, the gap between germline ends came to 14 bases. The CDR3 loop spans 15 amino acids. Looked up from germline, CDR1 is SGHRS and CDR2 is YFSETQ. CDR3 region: CASHKGGTSYNEQFF. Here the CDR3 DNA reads TGCGCCAGCCACAAGGGGGGGACCTCCTACAATGAGCAGTTCTTC.

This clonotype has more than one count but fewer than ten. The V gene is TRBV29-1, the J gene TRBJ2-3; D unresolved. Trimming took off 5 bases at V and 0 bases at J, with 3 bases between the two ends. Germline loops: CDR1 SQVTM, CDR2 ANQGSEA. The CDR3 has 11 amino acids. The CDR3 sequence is CSVSSTDTQYF. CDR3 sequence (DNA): TGCAGCGTTTCTAGCACAGATACGCAGTATTTT.

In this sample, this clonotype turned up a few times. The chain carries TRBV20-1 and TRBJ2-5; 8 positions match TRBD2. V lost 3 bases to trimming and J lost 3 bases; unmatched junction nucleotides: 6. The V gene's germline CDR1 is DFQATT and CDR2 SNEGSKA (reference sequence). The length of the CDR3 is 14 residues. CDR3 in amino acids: CSARGAGAEETQYF. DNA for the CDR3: TGCAGTGCTAGGGGAGCGGGGGCAGAAGAGACCCAGTACTTC.

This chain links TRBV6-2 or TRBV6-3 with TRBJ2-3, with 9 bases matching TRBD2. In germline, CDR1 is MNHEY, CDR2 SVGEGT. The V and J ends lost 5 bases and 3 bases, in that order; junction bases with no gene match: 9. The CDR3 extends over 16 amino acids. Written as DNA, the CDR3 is TGTGCCAGCAGTCTCATGAATAGCGGGGGAACAGATACGCAGTATTTT. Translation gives CASSLMNSGGTDTQYF.

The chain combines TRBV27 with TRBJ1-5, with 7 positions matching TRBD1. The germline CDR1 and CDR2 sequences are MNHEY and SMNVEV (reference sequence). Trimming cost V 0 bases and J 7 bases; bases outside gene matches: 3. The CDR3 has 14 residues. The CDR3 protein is CASSLSTGSQPQHF. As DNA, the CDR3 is TGTGCCAGCAGTTTATCGACAGGGAGCCAGCCCCAGCATTTT.

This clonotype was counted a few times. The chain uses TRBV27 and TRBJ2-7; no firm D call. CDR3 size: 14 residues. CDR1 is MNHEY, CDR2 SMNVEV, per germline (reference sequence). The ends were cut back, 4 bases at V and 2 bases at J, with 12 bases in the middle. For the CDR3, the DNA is TGTGCCAGCAGTTGGTCGGACCGAACCTACGAGCAGTACTTC. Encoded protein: CASSWSDRTYEQYF.

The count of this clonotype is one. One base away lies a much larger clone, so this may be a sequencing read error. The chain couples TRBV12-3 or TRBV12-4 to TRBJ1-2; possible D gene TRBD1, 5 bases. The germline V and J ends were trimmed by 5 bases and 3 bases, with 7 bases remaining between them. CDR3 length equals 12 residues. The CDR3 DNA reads TGTGCCAGCAGTCCACAGGACTATGGCTACACCTTC. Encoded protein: CASSPQDYGYTF.

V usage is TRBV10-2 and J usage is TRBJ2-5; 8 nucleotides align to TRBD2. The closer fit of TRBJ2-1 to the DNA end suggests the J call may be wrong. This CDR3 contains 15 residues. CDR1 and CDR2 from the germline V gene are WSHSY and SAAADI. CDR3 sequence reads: CASSLSPGGYNEQFF. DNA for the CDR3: TGCGCCAGCAGTCTTTCTCCGGGAGGGTACAATGAGCAGTTCTTC.

CDR3 region: CASSLAPSGGKDTQYF. CDR3 sequence (DNA): TGTGCCAGCAGCTTAGCCCCTAGCGGGGGGAAAGATACGCAGTATTTT. This chain links TRBV7-2 with TRBJ2-3, with 11 bases fitting TRBD2. The CDR3 contains 16 residues. V shed 0 bases, J shed 5 bases, and the junction held 4 bases outside the gene matches. Germline CDR1 is SGHTA and CDR2 is FQGNSA.

The CDR3 bases are TGTGCCAGTAATGAAGCGAGGGAGAGGGGGACCCAGTACTTC. Encoded protein: CASNEARERGTQYF. This chain joins TRBV2 and TRBJ2-5; D may correspond to TRBD1 or TRBD2 (5 bases each). V lost 9 bases and J lost 7, with 21 bases in between. The germline CDR1 and CDR2 sequences are SNHLY and FYNNEI. This CDR3 region has 14 residues.

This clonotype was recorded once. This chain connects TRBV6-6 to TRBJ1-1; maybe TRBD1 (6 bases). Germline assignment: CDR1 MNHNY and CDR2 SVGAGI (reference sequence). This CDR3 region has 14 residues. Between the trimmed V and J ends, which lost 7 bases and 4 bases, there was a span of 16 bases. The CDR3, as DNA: TGTGCCAGCACCGCAGGGGAGGTCAGCACTGAAGCTTTCTTT. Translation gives CASTAGEVSTEAFF.

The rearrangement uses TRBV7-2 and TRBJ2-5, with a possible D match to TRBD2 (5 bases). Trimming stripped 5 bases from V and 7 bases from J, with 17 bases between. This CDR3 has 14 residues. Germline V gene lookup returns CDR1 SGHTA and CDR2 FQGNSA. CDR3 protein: CASSASALRGTQYF. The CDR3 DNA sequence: TGTGCCAGCAGCGCCAGCGCCCTCCGGGGGACCCAGTACTTC.